These 28 T cell receptor beta chains originate from one sample sequenced in a study of post-analysis software for immune sequencing data. Study-level results: Elevated frequency relative to controls characterized a handful of TRBV segments in patients, TRBV5-6, TRBV5-1 and TRBV20-1 among them.

Their antigens are not known. TCR beta libraries were prepared from cDNA with unique molecular identifiers. MiXCR, run by TCRdb on the PCR reads, gives a single entry per CDR3 protein. Of around 180,000 distinct CDR3 sequences in the sample, around 28% were seen once. The material sequenced was blood. These receptors were obtained from a girl aged 5-17 years with multiple sclerosis.

In this sample, this clonotype turned up a few times. V gene TRBV12-3 or TRBV12-4 combines with J gene TRBJ2-5, with 9 bases matching TRBD2. The V gene end was trimmed by 5 bases and the J gene end by 2 bases; junction bases not matched to a gene: 9. The CDR3 runs to 16 residues. In nucleotides, the CDR3 is TGTGCCAGCAGTCCGTCTAGCGGGATATTTCAAGAGACCCAGTACTTC. Translation: CASSPSSGIFQETQYF.

The CDR3 region has the DNA TGTGCCAGCAGCCGTATGGACACCACAGATACGCAGTATTTT. Amino acid sequence: CASSRMDTTDTQYF. The chain uses TRBV9 and TRBJ2-3; a possible D gene is TRBD1 (5 bases). Trimming took 4 bases from V and 2 from J, leaving 11 bases between them. The length of the CDR3 is 14 residues. Germline CDR1 SGDLS, CDR2 YYNGEE.

This clonotype was recorded many times. The chain employs TRBV10-1 and TRBJ2-1, with 8 bases fitting TRBD2. This CDR3 region has 14 residues. The germline V gene encodes CDR1 WNHNN and CDR2 SYGVQD (reference sequence). With 8 bases clipped from V and 4 bases from J, the junction kept 7 bases outside the gene matches. CDR3 in amino acids: CASQSGSGYNEQFF. Written as DNA, the CDR3 is TGCGCCAGCCAAAGCGGGAGCGGATACAATGAGCAGTTCTTC.

The chain joins TRBV20-1 to TRBJ2-5; no definite D call. Trimming took off 0 bases at V and 1 base at J, with 6 bases between the two ends. CDR1 is DFQATT, CDR2 SNEGSKA, per germline (reference sequence). This CDR3 has 13 amino acids. The CDR3 loop is CSARDAIQETQYF. The CDR3 DNA follows: TGCAGTGCTAGAGACGCAATCCAAGAGACCCAGTACTTC.

This rearrangement joins TRBV7-9 to TRBJ2-1, with 7 positions matching TRBD2. Germline V CDR1 and CDR2: SEHNR, FQNEAQ (reference sequence). V dropped 5 bases and J dropped 6; count of bases not matched to a gene: 19. This CDR3 is built from 18 residues. As DNA, the CDR3 is TGTGCCAGCAGCCCCCGGACTAGACTCACCCCCTCGGGCAATGAGCAGTTCTTC. This gives the protein CASSPRTRLTPSGNEQFF.

In its sample, this clonotype was seen many times. The rearrangement links TRBV7-3 to TRBJ2-3; D is possibly TRBD2 (5 bases). CDR1 and CDR2 (germline): SGHTA, FQGTGA. V was clipped by 1 base and J by 7 bases, with 39 bases between them. The CDR3 consists of 23 residues. Here the CDR3 reads CASSLIPKRGPRALRVVPHTQYF. DNA for the CDR3: TGTGCCAGCAGCTTAATCCCTAAAAGAGGGCCAAGGGCCTTGCGGGTTGTTCCTCATACGCAGTATTTT.

In regard to this clonotype: An end of the junction does not agree with germline; a read error may underlie this. J is TRBJ2-3 and V is TRBV9; D call uncertain. The CDR3 has 14 amino acids. Looked up from germline, CDR1 is SGDLS and CDR2 is YYNGEE. Here the CDR3 DNA reads TGTACCAGCAGCGTAGACCGGCTCACAGATACGCAGTATTTT. It translates to CTSSVDRLTDTQYF.

The rearrangement uses TRBV30 and TRBJ1-2; TRBD1 matches 7 bases. The germline CDR1 and CDR2 sequences are GTSNPN and SVGIG (reference sequence). V was clipped by 2 bases and J by 6 bases; unmatched bases: 9. The CDR3 sequence is 14 residues long. The CDR3: CAWSHPTGSNGYTF. The CDR3, as DNA: TGTGCCTGGAGTCACCCGACAGGGAGCAATGGCTACACCTTC.

This clonotype was observed at least ten times. The chain couples TRBV20-1 to TRBJ2-6; no clear D. The V gene lost 2 bases and the J gene lost 0 bases, with 14 bases spanning the gap. The CDR3 has 17 amino acids. Germline CDR1 reads DFQATT; CDR2 reads SNEGSKA (reference sequence). DNA for the CDR3: TGCAGTGCTAGACCTCTAGACCTGATCTCTGGGGCCAACGTCCTGACTTTC. Protein product: CSARPLDLISGANVLTF.

To note about this clonotype: A much more abundant neighbour one base away suggests this may be a read error. The gene calls are TRBV6-5 and TRBJ2-7; 10 bases match TRBD2. CDR3 size: 18 residues. In germline, CDR1 is MNHEY, CDR2 SVGAGI. The CDR3 reads CASSLTGPGLADSYKQYF. The DNA for the CDR3 is TGTGCCAGCAGTTTGACGGGACCAGGACTAGCGGACTCCTACAAGCAGTACTTC.

This chain links TRBV9 with TRBJ2-5; TRBD2 agrees at 11 bases. Germline V gene data show CDR1 as SGDLS and CDR2 as YYNGEE. The CDR3 length is 16 residues. Losses at the gene ends were 3 bases for V and 5 bases for J; bases not matched to a gene: 9. The CDR3 nucleotides are TGTGCCAGCAGCGCTCTTAGCGGGAGGGTGGAGGAGACCCAGTACTTC. Translation: CASSALSGRVEETQYF.

The CDR3 region has the DNA TGCGCCAGCAGCTTCTACAGGGCCTCCTACGAGCAGTACTTC. Translated, it gives CASSFYRASYEQYF. The rearrangement links TRBV5-1 to TRBJ2-7, with a tentative D call TRBD1 (6 bases). CDR1 SGHRS and CDR2 YFSETQ come from the germline V gene. Trimming took off 2 bases at V and 0 bases at J, with 9 bases between the two ends. The CDR3 consists of 14 residues.

This clonotype was picked up many times. CDR3 DNA: TGCAGTGCCCTCCCGTTCCGGGGGAGAACTGAAGCTTTCTTT. Amino acids: CSALPFRGRTEAFF. This chain links TRBV20-1 with TRBJ1-1; perhaps TRBD1 as D (5 bases). The germline V and J ends were trimmed by 6 bases and 5 bases, with 19 bases remaining between them. The CDR3 is 14 amino acids. Germline V gene lookup returns CDR1 DFQATT and CDR2 SNEGSKA (reference sequence).

In its sample, this clonotype was seen a few times. This sequence joins TRBV2 and TRBJ2-7; TRBD2 matches at 8 bases. Germline values: CDR1 SNHLY, CDR2 FYNNEI. V shed 6 bases and J 4 bases; nucleotides not matched to a gene: 5. CDR3 length equals 13 residues. The CDR3 DNA is TGTGCCAGCAGAGAGCGGGAGCGGTACGAGCAGTACTTC. It specifies CASRERERYEQYF.

With regard to this clonotype: Germline is not matched at one junction end, which may reflect a read error. This chain joins TRBV4-2 and TRBJ1-1; D unclear. Germline V gene lookup returns CDR1 LGHNA and CDR2 YNFKEQ. The CDR3 totals 12 residues. CDR3 coding DNA: TGTGCCTGCAGCGCCCAAGGACGGGTGGCTTTCTTT. Encoded protein: CACSAQGRVAFF.

The chain recombines TRBV7-6 with TRBJ2-3; 10 bases agree with TRBD2. The germline V gene has CDR1 SGHVS and CDR2 FNYEAQ. The length of the CDR3 is 16 residues. V lost 1 base, J lost 4 bases, and 5 bases stayed unmatched. CDR3 DNA sequence: TGTGCCAGCAGCTTAGGAGCGGGAGGGCCGCCAGATACGCAGTATTTT. Residues: CASSLGAGGPPDTQYF.

This clonotype was found many times. This sequence joins TRBV20-1 and TRBJ2-1; 10 bases are shared with TRBD2. The length of the CDR3 is 13 residues. The V gene's germline CDR1 is DFQATT and CDR2 SNEGSKA (reference sequence). The trim removed 4 bases at V and 7 bases at J, leaving 4 bases unmatched. CDR3 nucleotide sequence: TGCAGTGCTACTAGCGGGAGAACGAATGAGCAGTTCTTC. Translated, it gives CSATSGRTNEQFF.

Concerning this clonotype itself: A much larger clone lies one base from this, so it may be a read error. The CDR3 here is CSAGLSSGIGQYF. DNA of the CDR3: TGCAGTGCTGGATTGTCCAGCGGGATTGGGCAGTACTTC. The J gene is TRBJ2-7, the V gene TRBV20-1, with TRBD2 matching over 7 bases. CDR3 length: 13 amino acids. The V gene end was trimmed by 5 bases and the J gene end by 9 bases; junction bases not matched to a gene: 13. Germline CDR1 reads DFQATT; CDR2 reads SNEGSKA (reference sequence).

This clonotype was observed many times. The gene calls are TRBV12-3 or TRBV12-4 and TRBJ2-1, with 16 bases matching TRBD2. V lost 5 bases to trimming and J lost 4 bases; unmatched junction nucleotides: 14. The CDR3 loop spans 20 amino acids. The CDR3 DNA reads TGTGCCAGCAGTCCGCCCCCCGGGACTAGCGGGAGGGCCCGATACAATGAGCAGTTCTTC. Encoded protein: CASSPPPGTSGRARYNEQFF.

This chain links TRBV6-5 with TRBJ2-7; D gene ambiguous. The length of the CDR3 is 12 residues. Germline V gene data show CDR1 as MNHEY and CDR2 as SVGAGI. V was cut by 10 bases and J by 5 bases, with 15 bases left in between. CDR3 coding DNA: TGTGCCACGAAACCTGCCAGTCACGAGCAGTACTTC. It codes for CATKPASHEQYF.

The chain couples TRBV5-1 to TRBJ1-5; D is uncertain. Trimming stripped 0 bases from V and 7 bases from J, with 8 bases between. Germline-derived CDR1 and CDR2 are SGHRS and YFSETQ. The CDR3 sequence is 13 residues long. This CDR3 is CASSLEFGQPQHF. The CDR3 bases are TGCGCCAGCAGCTTGGAATTCGGACAGCCCCAGCATTTT. The full variable domain, its missing parts supplied by reference TRBV5-1 and TRBJ1-5, is KAGVTQTPRYLIKTRGQQVTLSCSPISGHRSVSWYQQTPGQGLQFLFEYFSETQRNKGNFPGRFSGRQFSNSRSEMNVSTLELGDSALYLCASSLEFGQPQHFGDGTRLSIL.

The sample holds a few counts of this clonotype. The chain is built from TRBV6-4 and TRBJ1-2; D is unclear. V lost 0 bases, J lost 2 bases, and 4 bases lay in between. Germline CDR1 and CDR2: MRHNA and SNTAGT. The CDR3 length is 13 residues. The chain's CDR3 is CASSDSGNYGYTF. The CDR3 DNA reads TGTGCCAGCAGTGACTCAGGGAACTATGGCTACACCTTC.

J is TRBJ2-1 and V is TRBV10-1, with D hard to call. Germline V gives CDR1 WNHNN, CDR2 SYGVQD (reference sequence). This CDR3 is 13 amino acids long. Trimming took off 8 bases at V and 3 bases at J, with 11 bases between the two ends. CDR3 sequence: CASGTEIYNEQFF. CDR3 sequence (DNA): TGCGCCAGCGGTACAGAAATCTACAATGAGCAGTTCTTC.

The chain recombines TRBV7-9 with TRBJ2-1; 16 nucleotides line up with TRBD2. The CDR3 sequence is 18 residues long. Germline lookup yields CDR1 SEHNR and CDR2 FQNEAQ (reference sequence). The trim removed 7 bases at V and 7 bases at J, leaving 13 bases unmatched. The CDR3 DNA follows: TGTGCCAGCAACTATTTTCCGGGACTAGCGGGAGGGCAGAATGAGCAGTTCTTC. It yields the protein CASNYFPGLAGGQNEQFF.

This clonotype turned up a few times. This chain connects TRBV2 to TRBJ2-5, with D possibly matching TRBD2 (5 bases). This CDR3 contains 12 residues. Trimming cost V 11 bases and J 3 bases, with 13 bases left between them. Germline V CDR1 and CDR2: SNHLY, FYNNEI. The CDR3 loop is CAGHRGEETQYF. Written as DNA, the CDR3 is TGTGCCGGCCACCGGGGAGAAGAGACCCAGTACTTC.

This clonotype was seen only once. With a much larger clone just one base away, this may be a read error. The V and J genes are TRBV6-5 and TRBJ1-2, with TRBD1 matching 9 bases. Looked up from germline, CDR1 is MNHEY and CDR2 is SVGAGI. This CDR3 has 14 residues. CDR3 region: CASKRPGQGIGCTF. CDR3 DNA: TGTGCCAGCAAGCGACCGGGACAGGGAATTGGCTGCACCTTC.

This clonotype was detected only a few times. One end of the junction fails to match germline, which may point to a read error. The chain's CDR3 is CASSLGGTGTYVQYF. CDR3 in DNA: TGTGCCAGCAGCTTAGGAGGGACGGGGACCTACGTGCAGTACTTC. V usage is TRBV7-2 and J usage is TRBJ2-7; possibly TRBD1 or TRBD2 for D (5 bases each). The germline V gene encodes CDR1 SGHTA and CDR2 FQGNSA. The length of the CDR3 is 15 residues.

The chain combines TRBV20-1 with TRBJ1-2; D is undetermined. Trimming took 6 bases from V and 4 from J, leaving 6 bases between them. CDR3 length: 10 residues. Germline CDR1 and CDR2: DFQATT and SNEGSKA (reference sequence). The CDR3 loop reads CSAYSYGYTF. DNA of the CDR3: TGCAGTGCATACAGCTATGGCTACACCTTC.